The present T cell receptor beta chain was sequenced within a study of blood T cell repertoires in COVID-19. V shed 0 bases, J shed 5 bases, and the junction held 2 bases outside the gene matches. The CDR3 is 14 residues long. Germline CDR1 reads SGHRS; CDR2 reads YFSETQ. Original methodology: Amplification of reference gene primers was used by the study to estimate nucleated cell counts. Some clones are missing from TCRdb's copy, which holds only in-frame ones; the method was immunoSEQ multiplex PCR. For V, J and clone size, that table is used; D and trimming come from the DNA. The table lists under 350,000 clones, roughly 80% of them singletons.

This receptor was obtained from a man aged 55 to 70 who had recovered from COVID-19. The V and J genes are TRBV5-1 and TRBJ2-5; TRBD1 matches 9 bases. The sample comprised peripheral blood. For the CDR3, the DNA is TGCGCCAGCAGCTTGGGTGGACAGGGGGAGACCCAGTACTTC. This sequence encodes CASSLGGQGETQYF.